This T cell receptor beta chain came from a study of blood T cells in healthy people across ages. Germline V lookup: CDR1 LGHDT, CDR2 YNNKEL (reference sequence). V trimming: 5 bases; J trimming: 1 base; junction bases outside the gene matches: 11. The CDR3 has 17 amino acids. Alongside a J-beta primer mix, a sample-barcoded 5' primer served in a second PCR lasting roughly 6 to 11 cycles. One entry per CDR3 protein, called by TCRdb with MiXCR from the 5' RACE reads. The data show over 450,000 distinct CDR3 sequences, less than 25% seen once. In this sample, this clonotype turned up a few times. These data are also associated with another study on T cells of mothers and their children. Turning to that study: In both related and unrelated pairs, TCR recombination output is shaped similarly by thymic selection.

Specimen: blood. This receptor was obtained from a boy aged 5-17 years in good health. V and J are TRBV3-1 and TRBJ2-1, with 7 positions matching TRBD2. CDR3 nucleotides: TGTGCCAGCAGCGACGATGGGGGGGGTCAGTCCTACAATGAGCAGTTCTTC. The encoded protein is CASSDDGGGQSYNEQFF.